A single sample gave rise to the 32 T cell receptor beta chains below, sequenced in a study of vaccination effects on CD4 cells after COVID-19. Subsequent to a culture period of around eleven days, CD4+ T cells were isolated. For these receptors, no antigen is known. Here immunoSEQ multiplex PCR was the method, and the copy in TCRdb shows in-frame clones only, minus some. The profile shows about 30,000 clones, approximately 60% of them singletons. The input for sequencing was CD4+ T cells from PBMCs cultured without peptide, taken before COVID-19 vaccination. The receptor source for this set is a human donor who received a COVID-19 vaccine.

This clone was seen a single time. The V call is TRBV18, the J call TRBJ1-2; D is ambiguous. The CDR3 extends over 14 amino acids. Germline-derived CDR1 and CDR2 are KGHSH and LQKENI. Trimming left V 1 base short and J 5 bases short, with 11 bases between. The CDR3 DNA is TGTGCCAGCTCACCACTCGATGATTCTTATGGCTACACCTTC. Protein product: CASSPLDDSYGYTF.

The chain links TRBV7-9 to TRBJ2-5, with D hard to call. Trimming took off 6 bases at V and 1 base at J, with 9 bases between the two ends. Germline CDR1 and CDR2: SEHNR and FQNEAQ (reference sequence). This CDR3 spans 13 amino acids. In nucleotides, the CDR3 is TGTGCCAGCAGTCCGGGTTCCCAAGAGACCCAGTACTTC. Translation: CASSPGSQETQYF.

This sequence joins TRBV9 and TRBJ2-7; D remains unclear. Trimming left V 0 bases short and J 5 bases short, with 9 bases between. The CDR3 loop spans 13 amino acids. CDR1 is SGDLS, CDR2 YYNGEE, per germline. The CDR3 spells CASSVGPENEQYF. The CDR3 DNA sequence: TGTGCCAGCAGCGTAGGCCCGGAAAACGAGCAGTACTTC.

The chain is built from TRBV3-1 (or the pseudogene TRBV3-2) and TRBJ2-5, with D unresolved. This CDR3 spans 15 amino acids. The V gene's germline CDR1 is LGHDT and CDR2 YNNKEL (reference sequence). Trimming left V 4 bases short and J 5 bases short, with 17 bases between. CDR3 amino acids: CASSPSFSGRETQYF. The CDR3 DNA is TGTGCCAGCAGCCCCTCTTTCTCCGGGCGGGAGACCCAGTACTTC.

The rearrangement uses TRBV29-1 and TRBJ1-2; weak D call: TRBD1 (6 bases). The CDR3 sequence is 14 residues long. V lost 4 bases to trimming and J lost 2 bases, with 14 bases between them. The germline gives CDR1 SQVTM, CDR2 ANQGSEA. CDR3 protein: CSVGPTRGNYGYTF. The CDR3 nucleotides read TGCAGCGTTGGCCCGACTAGGGGGAACTATGGCTACACCTTC.

This clone was counted only a few times. The chain links TRBV5-1 to TRBJ1-2, with D unclear. Germline CDR1 and CDR2: SGHRS and YFSETQ. The CDR3 is 14 amino acids. Trimming stripped 3 bases from V and 2 bases from J, with 11 bases between. CDR3 sequence reads: CASSSHGPNYGYTF. The CDR3 bases are TGCGCCAGCAGCTCCCACGGGCCCAACTATGGCTACACCTTC. Combining the CDR3 with reference TRBV5-1 and TRBJ1-2 gives the whole variable domain KAGVTQTPRYLIKTRGQQVTLSCSPISGHRSVSWYQQTPGQGLQFLFEYFSETQRNKGNFPGRFSGRQFSNSRSEMNVSTLELGDSALYLCASSSHGPNYGYTFGSGTRLTVV.

Only one count was recorded for this clone. The chain couples TRBV10-3 to TRBJ2-7; TRBD2 matches at 13 bases. V lost 4 bases and J lost 5; bases outside the gene matches: 14. The CDR3 has 18 amino acids. Germline V gene lookup returns CDR1 ENHRY and CDR2 SYGVKD. Here the CDR3 DNA reads TGTGCCATCAGTGGGATCGGACTAGCGGGAGTTGAACCCCACGAGCAGTACTTC. This codes for CAISGIGLAGVEPHEQYF.

This clone was seen a few times. The chain recombines TRBV18 with TRBJ2-7, with 9 bases aligning to TRBD1. Germline CDR1 KGHSH, CDR2 LQKENI. The CDR3 consists of 15 residues. The trim removed 4 bases at V and 2 bases at J, leaving 6 bases unmatched. CDR3 coding DNA: TGTGCCAGCTCACAAAAACAGGGGGCTACCTACGAGCAGTACTTC. Translated: CASSQKQGATYEQYF.

The chain combines TRBV3-1 (or the pseudogene TRBV3-2) with TRBJ2-3, with D hard to call. Germline V gene sequence: CDR1 LGHDT, CDR2 YNNKEL (reference sequence). The CDR3 has 13 amino acids. V dropped 4 bases and J dropped 4 bases, with 9 bases sitting between them. CDR3 DNA sequence: TGTGCCAGCAGCCCACACGGCTCAGATACGCAGTATTTT. It yields the protein CASSPHGSDTQYF.

J is TRBJ2-7 and V is TRBV18; D is undetermined. Germline CDR1 KGHSH, CDR2 LQKENI. Trimming took off 4 bases at V and 7 bases at J, with 20 bases between the two ends. The CDR3 loop spans 15 amino acids. DNA of the CDR3: TGTGCCAGCTCACTAACCAGCGATAAAGGCCTGGAGCAGTACTTC. This encodes CASSLTSDKGLEQYF.

This clone was recorded a few times. The chain couples TRBV18 to TRBJ1-3; 12 bases are shared with TRBD1. The CDR3 is 17 amino acids. Germline CDR1 is KGHSH and CDR2 is LQKENI. Unmatched junction bases numbered 4, after V lost 0 bases and J lost 4 bases. CDR3 nucleotides: TGTGCCAGCTCACCACCGGGGACAGGGGGCCTCGGAAACACCATATATTTT. Translating it yields CASSPPGTGGLGNTIYF. The complete variable domain, with remaining parts taken from reference TRBV18 and TRBJ1-3, reads NAGVMQNPRHLVRRRGQEARLRCSPMKGHSHVYWYRQLPEEGLKFMVYLQKENIIDESGMPKERFSAEFPKEGPSILRIQQVVRGDSAAYFCASSPPGTGGLGNTIYFGEGSWLTVV.

V and J are TRBV5-1 and TRBJ1-1; 7 bases are shared with TRBD1. This CDR3 comprises 14 residues. The germline CDR1 and CDR2 sequences are SGHRS and YFSETQ. The ends lost 2 bases at V and 4 bases at J; junction bases unmatched: 5. CDR3 protein: CASSLQGRVTEAFF. CDR3 DNA: TGCGCCAGCAGCTTACAGGGGAGGGTCACTGAAGCTTTCTTT.

The chain combines TRBV7-9 with TRBJ1-5, with a possible D match to TRBD1 (5 bases). The CDR3 has 13 residues. Trimming pared 3 bases from V and 4 bases from J, leaving 7 bases between. CDR1 is SEHNR, CDR2 FQNEAQ, per germline (reference sequence). CDR3: CASSFSGNQPQHF. The CDR3 region has the DNA TGTGCCAGCAGCTTTTCAGGGAATCAGCCCCAGCATTTT.

The chain carries TRBV4-1 and TRBJ2-3; perhaps D is TRBD1 or TRBD2 (5 bases each). This CDR3 has 16 amino acids. Germline CDR1 is MGHRA and CDR2 is YSYEKL. V was cut by 6 bases and J by 0 bases, with 16 bases left in between. The CDR3 sequence is CASRGDGYFSTDTQYF. DNA for the CDR3: TGCGCCAGCAGGGGGGACGGCTATTTCAGCACAGATACGCAGTATTTT.

The count of this clone is one. This chain links TRBV5-1 with TRBJ2-7; possibly TRBD1 for D (5 bases). Germline CDR1 is SGHRS and CDR2 is YFSETQ. Trimming left V 5 bases short and J 5 bases short, with 14 bases between. The CDR3 covers 13 residues. CDR3 sequence (DNA): TGCGCCAGCAGGGAGAGTGCAGGGAACGAGCAGTACTTC. Translation: CASRESAGNEQYF.

The chain recombines TRBV11-2 with TRBJ1-3, with TRBD1 as a possible D gene (6 bases). V was clipped by 0 bases and J by 2 bases, with 11 bases between them. This CDR3 region has 16 residues. CDR1 is SGHAT and CDR2 is FQNNGV in the germline V gene. CDR3 loop: CASSLDPPGAGNTIYF. In DNA, the CDR3 is TGTGCCAGCAGCTTAGATCCCCCAGGGGCTGGAAACACCATATATTTT.

The chain is built from TRBV5-1 and TRBJ2-1, with 9 bases identical to TRBD1. CDR1 is SGHRS, CDR2 YFSETQ, per germline. The CDR3 runs 16 residues. The V gene end was trimmed by 7 bases and the J gene end by 1 base; junction bases not matched to a gene: 9. The CDR3 sequence: CASGRDRVGSYNEQFF. For the CDR3, the DNA is TGCGCCAGCGGCCGGGACAGGGTTGGTTCCTACAATGAGCAGTTCTTC.

The chain recombines TRBV6-5 with TRBJ2-2, with a weak D call TRBD1 (6 bases). Per germline, CDR1 MNHEY and CDR2 SVGAGI. The CDR3 runs to 12 residues. Trimming pared 8 bases from V and 3 bases from J, leaving 7 bases between. The CDR3 DNA follows: TGTGCCAGCGCAGGGGACACCGGGGAGCTGTTTTTT. Translated: CASAGDTGELFF.

The chain combines TRBV9 with TRBJ2-1, with TRBD2 identical over 9 bases. Trimming took 0 bases from V and 0 from J; bases not matched to a gene: 1. The CDR3 is 16 amino acids. Germline V CDR1 and CDR2: SGDLS, YYNGEE. In DNA, the CDR3 is TGTGCCAGCAGCGTAGTTAGCGGGAGCTCCTACAATGAGCAGTTCTTC. It translates to CASSVVSGSSYNEQFF.

This clone came up a few times. V usage is TRBV7-2 and J usage is TRBJ2-5; 7 bases are a match to TRBD1. With V trimmed by 3 bases and J by 4 bases, 2 bases remained unmatched. The length of the CDR3 is 13 residues. CDR1 is SGHTA, CDR2 FQGNSA, per germline. The CDR3 sequence is CASSFPGGETQYF. CDR3 DNA: TGTGCCAGCAGCTTCCCAGGGGGAGAGACCCAGTACTTC.

The J gene is TRBJ1-1, the V gene TRBV20-1; D might be TRBD1 (5 bases). This CDR3 spans 13 amino acids. CDR1 and CDR2 from the germline V gene are DFQATT and SNEGSKA (reference sequence). V gave up 3 bases and J gave up 12 bases, with 20 bases separating them. The CDR3 DNA follows: TGCAGTGCTAGTAAAGATTCTAACCCAGGGACTTTCTTT. This encodes CSASKDSNPGTFF.

This chain uses TRBV3-1 (or the pseudogene TRBV3-2) with TRBJ2-7; D is unresolved. The CDR3 has 13 amino acids. Between the trimmed V and J ends, which lost 1 base and 6 bases, there was a span of 10 bases. The germline CDR1 and CDR2 sequences are LGHDT and YNNKEL (reference sequence). CDR3 DNA: TGTGCCAGCAGCCAAGCTAGGACCGCCGAGCAGTACTTC. This translates into CASSQARTAEQYF.

CDR3 DNA sequence: TGTGCCATCAAAGAGGGGACTAGCACAGATACGCAGTATTTT. Translating it yields CAIKEGTSTDTQYF. The J gene is TRBJ2-3, the V gene TRBV10-3; tentative D call: TRBD2 (6 bases). Trimming pared 7 bases from V and 0 bases from J, leaving 11 bases between. This CDR3 comprises 14 residues. Per germline, CDR1 ENHRY and CDR2 SYGVKD.

This chain uses TRBV11-3 with TRBJ2-2, with TRBD2 identical over 11 bases. Germline V gene lookup returns CDR1 SGHNT and CDR2 YENEEA. The CDR3 is made up of 15 amino acids. The V gene end was trimmed by 6 bases and the J gene end by 5 bases; junction bases not matched to a gene: 5. CDR3 amino acids: CASRRSGRETGELFF. In nucleotides, the CDR3 is TGTGCCAGCAGGCGTAGCGGGAGGGAGACCGGGGAGCTGTTTTTT.

The chain uses TRBV5-1 and TRBJ2-5, with unresolved D. The CDR3 has 13 amino acids. Germline CDR1 is SGHRS and CDR2 is YFSETQ. The V and J ends lost 1 base and 4 bases respectively, with 8 bases between them. The CDR3 nucleotides are TGCGCCAGCAGCTTGATTGTAACAGAGACCCAGTACTTC. Translated: CASSLIVTETQYF.

This clone was seen only once. This chain uses TRBV20-1 with TRBJ2-7; weak D call: TRBD2 (7 bases). V gave up 3 bases and J gave up 7 bases, with 19 bases separating them. The CDR3 covers 14 residues. Germline lookup yields CDR1 DFQATT and CDR2 SNEGSKA (reference sequence). CDR3 amino acids: CSASKMRERGEQYF. The DNA of the CDR3 is TGCAGTGCTAGTAAAATGCGGGAGAGGGGGGAGCAGTACTTC.

This chain links TRBV18 with TRBJ1-1, with a weak D call TRBD1 (6 bases). In germline, CDR1 is KGHSH, CDR2 LQKENI. Trimming removed 3 bases at V and 3 bases at J, with 14 bases between. This CDR3 comprises 15 residues. CDR3 region: CASSPQTGIHTEAFF. CDR3 DNA sequence: TGTGCCAGCTCACCTCAAACAGGGATTCACACTGAAGCTTTCTTT.

The chain couples TRBV2 to TRBJ2-1; D remains unclear. With 4 bases removed from V and 7 bases from J, the gap between germline ends came to 11 bases. The CDR3 has 13 amino acids. In germline, CDR1 is SNHLY, CDR2 FYNNEI. The CDR3 region has the DNA TGTGCCAGCAGTGTAGAGACGTTAAATGAGCAGTTCTTC. Its protein is CASSVETLNEQFF.

This clone was seen a single time. The rearrangement links TRBV19 to TRBJ2-7; 7 bases match TRBD1. In germline, CDR1 is LNHDA, CDR2 SQIVND (reference sequence). The junction had 3 bases not matched to a gene; V was cut back by 2 bases and J by 2 bases. This CDR3 has 14 amino acids. The DNA for the CDR3 is TGTGCCAGTAGTATACCTGGACAGGCCTACGAGCAGTACTTC. Protein sequence: CASSIPGQAYEQYF. The full variable domain, completed using reference TRBV19 and TRBJ2-7, is DGGITQSPKYLFRKEGQNVTLSCEQNLNHDAMYWYRQDPGQGLRLIYYSQIVNDFQKGDIAEGYSVSREKKESFPLTVTSAQKNPTAFYLCASSIPGQAYEQYFGPGTRLTVT.

This sequence joins TRBV7-9 and TRBJ1-3; 8 positions agree with TRBD1. Losses at the gene ends were 5 bases for V and 4 bases for J; bases not matched to a gene: 7. This CDR3 has 15 amino acids. Germline CDR1 reads SEHNR; CDR2 reads FQNEAQ (reference sequence). CDR3 sequence (DNA): TGTGCCAGCAGCGCGGGACAGGAGGAAGGAAACACCATATATTTT. The encoded protein is CASSAGQEEGNTIYF.

The V and J genes are TRBV6-5 and TRBJ2-7; D is unresolved. CDR3 length equals 15 residues. The germline V gene has CDR1 MNHEY and CDR2 SVGAGI. Between the trimmed V and J ends, which lost 0 bases and 3 bases, there was a span of 12 bases. CDR3 bases: TGTGCCAGCAGTTACTCTTTCGGCTGGAACTACGAGCAGTACTTC. As protein: CASSYSFGWNYEQYF.

By share of the sample, this clone is medium-sized. V and J are TRBV6-2 or TRBV6-3 and TRBJ2-1; a weak D match, TRBD2 (6 bases). The V gene lost 2 bases and the J gene lost 7 bases, with 18 bases spanning the gap. Germline V lookup: CDR1 MNHEY, CDR2 SVGEGT. The CDR3 runs to 16 residues. This chain's CDR3 is CASSYIPLLAWNEQFF. DNA for the CDR3: TGTGCCAGCAGTTACATCCCCCTACTAGCTTGGAATGAGCAGTTCTTC.